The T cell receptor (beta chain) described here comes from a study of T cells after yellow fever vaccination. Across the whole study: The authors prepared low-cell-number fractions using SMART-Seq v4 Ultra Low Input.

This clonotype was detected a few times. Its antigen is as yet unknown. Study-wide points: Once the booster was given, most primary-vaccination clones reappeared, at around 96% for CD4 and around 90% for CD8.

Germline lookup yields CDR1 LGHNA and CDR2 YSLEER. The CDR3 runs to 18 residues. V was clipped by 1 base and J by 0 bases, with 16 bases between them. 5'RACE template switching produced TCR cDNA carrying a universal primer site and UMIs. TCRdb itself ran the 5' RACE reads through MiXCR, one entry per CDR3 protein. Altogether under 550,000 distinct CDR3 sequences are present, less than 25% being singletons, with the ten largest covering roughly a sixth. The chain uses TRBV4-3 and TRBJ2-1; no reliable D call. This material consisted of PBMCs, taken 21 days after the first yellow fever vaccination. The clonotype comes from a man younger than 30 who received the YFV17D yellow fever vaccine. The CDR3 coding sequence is TGCGCCAGCAGCCAAGGGGAATTTCAGCGCGCCTCCTACAATGAGCAGTTCTTC. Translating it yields CASSQGEFQRASYNEQFF.